This T cell receptor beta chain was captured in a study of blood T cells in healthy people across ages. Primers used in a second PCR of roughly 6 to 12 cycles were a sample-barcoded 5' primer and a J-beta primer mix. From the 5' RACE reads, TCRdb called clonotypes with MiXCR, one entry per CDR3 protein. This sample carries 540,000 or so distinct CDR3 sequences, around half of them seen once, and the ten largest clones take around 24%. The sequenced sample was blood. This receptor was obtained from an elderly man in good health.

In nucleotides, the CDR3 is TGTGCCACCAGCAGCGGGCTACACCGGGACGCCTCCGAGCAGTACTTC. It translates to CATSSGLHRDASEQYF. The chain has TRBV15 and TRBJ2-7; D may correspond to TRBD1 or TRBD2 (5 bases each). Trimming pared 3 bases from V and 6 bases from J, leaving 21 bases between. Germline V gives CDR1 LNHNV, CDR2 YYDKDF (reference sequence). This CDR3 spans 16 amino acids.